Shown below are 5 T cell receptor beta chains from a single sample sequenced in a study of T cell responses to AZD1222 COVID-19 vaccine. This table comes from immunoSEQ multiplex PCR, and its TCRdb copy is limited to in-frame clones, with some not included. This table has roughly 80,000 clones, just over 90% appearing once. The sample consisted of peripheral blood, taken on day 0 of AZD1222 vaccination. Every receptor here comes from an adult in good health.

The chain is built from TRBV28 and TRBJ2-5, with no clear D. V lost 4 bases and J lost 3, with 6 bases in between. The CDR3 contains 12 residues. In germline, CDR1 is MDHEN, CDR2 SYDVKM. The CDR3 nucleotides read TGTGCCAGCAGTTATACAAAAGAGACCCAGTACTTC. Residues: CASSYTKETQYF. Full variable domain (outside the CDR3, taken from reference TRBV28 and TRBJ2-5): DVKVTQSSRYLVKRTGEKVFLECVQDMDHENMFWYRQDPGLGLRLIYFSYDVKMKEKGDIPEGYSVSREKKERFSLILESASTNQTSMYLCASSYTKETQYFGPGTRLLVL.

The gene calls are TRBV24-1 and TRBJ1-2; D may be TRBD1 (6 bases). Trimming took off 4 bases at V and 4 bases at J, with 15 bases between the two ends. Per germline, CDR1 KGHDR and CDR2 SFDVKD. The CDR3 loop spans 15 amino acids. Here the CDR3 reads CATSDSTGGAYGYTF. The CDR3 DNA follows: TGTGCCACCAGTGACTCGACAGGTGGCGCCTATGGCTACACCTTC.

This clone was found once. The chain combines TRBV29-1 with TRBJ2-1; 7 nucleotides match TRBD2. The CDR3 spans 11 residues. Germline lookup yields CDR1 SQVTM and CDR2 ANQGSEA. The trim removed 0 bases at V and 15 bases at J, leaving 5 bases unmatched. The CDR3 coding sequence is TGCAGCGTTGAAGAAGGGCGGGAGTGGTTCTTC. This encodes CSVEEGREWFF.

This sequence joins TRBV29-1 and TRBJ2-7, with 9 nucleotides matching TRBD1. V dropped 3 bases and J dropped 4; count of bases not matched to a gene: 4. CDR3 length equals 13 residues. Germline CDR1 and CDR2: SQVTM and ANQGSEA. The CDR3 nucleotides read TGCAGCGTTGATACCGGGACAGGGTACGAGCAGTACTTC. It encodes CSVDTGTGYEQYF.

The chain is built from TRBV7-2 and TRBJ2-7; 10 bases fit TRBD1. The CDR3 has 15 residues. Unmatched junction bases numbered 8, after V lost 6 bases and J lost 3 bases. Germline assignment: CDR1 SGHTA and CDR2 FQGNSA. The CDR3 spells CASRRPGQGFYEQYF. CDR3 nucleotide sequence: TGTGCCAGCAGACGACCGGGACAGGGGTTCTACGAGCAGTACTTC. Combining the CDR3 with reference TRBV7-2 and TRBJ2-7 gives the whole variable domain GAGVSQSPSNKVTEKGKDVELRCDPISGHTALYWYRQSLGQGLEFLIYFQGNSAPDKSGLPSDRFSAERTGGSVSTLTIQRTQQEDSAVYLCASRRPGQGFYEQYFGPGTRLTVT.